One and the same sample provided the 30 T cell receptor beta chains below, sequenced in a study of glioma-infiltrating T cells after dendritic cell vaccination. TCRdb keeps only in-frame clones here, not all; method: immunoSEQ multiplex PCR. The sample includes 50,000 to 55,000 clones, approximately 90% of them seen just once. Regarding time point: after dendritic cell vaccination, including at tumor progression/relapse. Material: blood, obtained after dendritic cell vaccination. The receptors come from a human donor with glioblastoma.

The chain links TRBV19 to TRBJ1-1; D is undetermined. V was clipped by 6 bases and J by 3 bases, with 8 bases between them. This CDR3 has 12 amino acids. The germline CDR1 and CDR2 sequences are LNHDA and SQIVND (reference sequence). The CDR3 DNA reads TGTGCCAGTAGCCCGAGGGACACTGAAGCTTTCTTT. Translated, it gives CASSPRDTEAFF.

The rearrangement links TRBV4-2 to TRBJ1-4, with a possible D match to TRBD1 (6 bases). CDR3 size: 17 residues. The V end lost 2 bases, the J end lost 5 bases, and 18 bases lay between the germline ends. The germline CDR1 and CDR2 sequences are LGHNA and YNFKEQ. The CDR3 nucleotides are TGTGCCAGCAGCCAAAATGGCGGAGGACAGATAAATGAAAAACTGTTTTTT. It translates to CASSQNGGGQINEKLFF.

This chain uses TRBV9 with TRBJ1-2; 11 bases are shared with TRBD1. The CDR3 sequence is 17 residues long. Germline V lookup: CDR1 SGDLS, CDR2 YYNGEE. J gave up 1 base and V 4 bases, and 9 bases lay outside the gene matches. CDR3 loop: CASSTGQGARLNYGYTF. Here the CDR3 DNA reads TGTGCCAGCAGCACAGGACAGGGGGCCCGTCTTAACTATGGCTACACCTTC.

The rearrangement links TRBV29-1 to TRBJ2-7; maybe TRBD2 (5 bases). The CDR3 totals 13 residues. Per germline, CDR1 SQVTM and CDR2 ANQGSEA. V lost 4 bases and J 4 bases, leaving 14 bases between the germline ends. The CDR3 sequence: CSVGRGSGYEQYF. In DNA form, the CDR3 reads TGCAGCGTTGGCCGTGGGAGTGGATACGAGCAGTACTTC.

The genes are TRBV5-1 and TRBJ2-7, with D perhaps matching TRBD2 (5 bases). CDR1 is SGHRS, CDR2 YFSETQ, per germline. V was clipped by 0 bases and J by 5 bases, with 12 bases between them. This CDR3 is built from 14 residues. This CDR3 is CASSLGAGWNEQYF. CDR3 coding DNA: TGCGCCAGCAGCTTGGGGGCGGGTTGGAACGAGCAGTACTTC.

The V call is TRBV7-2, the J call TRBJ2-1; a weak D match, TRBD2 (5 bases). The CDR3 length is 14 residues. The V gene's germline CDR1 is SGHTA and CDR2 FQGNSA. The V end was cut by 2 bases, the J end by 10 bases, with 15 bases between. This chain's CDR3 is CASSLQHGIREQFF. CDR3 sequence (DNA): TGTGCCAGCAGCTTACAGCACGGGATACGGGAGCAGTTCTTC. The variable domain in full, completed from reference TRBV7-2 and TRBJ2-1, reads GAGVSQSPSNKVTEKGKDVELRCDPISGHTALYWYRQSLGQGLEFLIYFQGNSAPDKSGLPSDRFSAERTGGSVSTLTIQRTQQEDSAVYLCASSLQHGIREQFFGPGTRLTVL.

CDR3 residues: CASSVSIGQGDEQYF. Here the CDR3 DNA reads TGTGCCAGCAGCGTGAGTATCGGACAGGGAGACGAGCAGTACTTC. V and J are TRBV5-4 and TRBJ2-7; 8 nucleotides align to TRBD1. V gave up 4 bases and J gave up 5 bases; unmatched junction bases: 11. The germline V gene encodes CDR1 SGHNT and CDR2 YYREEE (reference sequence). CDR3 length: 15 amino acids.

The chain has TRBV7-8 and TRBJ1-1, with 7 bases identical to TRBD1. Unmatched junction bases numbered 7, after V lost 5 bases and J lost 1 base. CDR3 length: 15 amino acids. The germline gives CDR1 SGHVS, CDR2 FQNEAQ. The CDR3 protein is CASSPPTGRNTEAFF. CDR3 sequence (DNA): TGTGCCAGCAGCCCGCCGACAGGGCGGAACACTGAAGCTTTCTTT.

The chain carries TRBV15 and TRBJ2-1; a possible D gene is TRBD2 (6 bases). Between the trimmed V and J ends, which lost 1 base and 6 bases, there was a span of 13 bases. This CDR3 region has 15 residues. Per germline, CDR1 LNHNV and CDR2 YYDKDF (reference sequence). The CDR3 loop reads CATSRVRESVNEQFF. CDR3 sequence (DNA): TGTGCCACCAGCAGAGTTCGGGAGAGTGTCAATGAGCAGTTCTTC.

The genes are TRBV9 and TRBJ2-3; 9 bases agree with TRBD1. J lost 6 bases, V lost 0 bases, and 23 bases had no gene match. The CDR3 is 21 amino acids. Per the germline V gene, CDR1 is SGDLS and CDR2 is YYNGEE. CDR3 in amino acids: CASSVVGLLGTGSVVADTQYF. Here the CDR3 DNA reads TGTGCCAGCAGCGTAGTAGGTTTATTAGGGACAGGGTCTGTTGTGGCGGATACGCAGTATTTT.

V gene TRBV27 combines with J gene TRBJ1-5; possible D gene TRBD1, 5 bases. Germline V gives CDR1 MNHEY, CDR2 SMNVEV (reference sequence). The CDR3 contains 14 residues. V lost 4 bases, J lost 6 bases, and 13 bases lay in between. In DNA form, the CDR3 reads TGTGCCAGCAGTTCGGGCAGGGTTGGTCAGCCCCAGCATTTT. This encodes CASSSGRVGQPQHF.

V and J are TRBV4-2 and TRBJ2-7, with 7 bases fitting TRBD2. Germline V gene data show CDR1 as LGHNA and CDR2 as YNFKEQ. J was trimmed by 1 base and V by 1 base; bases with no gene match: 7. The CDR3 sequence is 16 residues long. CDR3 coding DNA: TGTGCCAGCAGCCAAGTCGAGGCGGGGGATTCCTACGAGCAGTACTTC. Encoded protein: CASSQVEAGDSYEQYF.

This chain links TRBV27 with TRBJ2-7; 8 nucleotides align to TRBD1. V was pared by 5 bases and J by 1 base, with 13 bases of the junction left unmatched. The CDR3 runs 17 residues. Germline CDR1 MNHEY, CDR2 SMNVEV (reference sequence). Here the CDR3 DNA reads TGTGCCAGCAGTCACCATTCAGGGGGCGCAAGTTCCTACGAGCAGTACTTC. Translated, it gives CASSHHSGGASSYEQYF.

The gene calls are TRBV10-3 and TRBJ1-1; 8 nucleotides match TRBD1. CDR3 length equals 14 residues. Germline CDR1 is ENHRY and CDR2 is SYGVKD. Germline trimming cut 9 bases from V and 1 base from J; bases unmatched to any gene: 7. CDR3 DNA: TGTGCCATTAACCCGGGACAGGAGAACACTGAAGCTTTCTTT. Its protein is CAINPGQENTEAFF.

The chain employs TRBV5-4 and TRBJ2-2; D might be TRBD2 (6 bases). This CDR3 is built from 17 residues. Germline V gene data show CDR1 as SGHNT and CDR2 as YYREEE (reference sequence). V was pared by 7 bases and J by 6 bases, with 25 bases between. CDR3 loop: CASLSRSGAPASGELFF. CDR3 sequence (DNA): TGTGCCAGCCTTAGTCGGTCGGGAGCTCCGGCATCCGGGGAGCTGTTTTTT.

The chain recombines TRBV7-9 with TRBJ2-3; no reliable D call. V lost 8 bases and J lost 4, with 13 bases in between. There are 13 residues in the CDR3. In germline, CDR1 is SEHNR, CDR2 FQNEAQ (reference sequence). The CDR3, as DNA: TGTGCCAGCGGAACAGTATGGGCAGATACGCAGTATTTT. It yields the protein CASGTVWADTQYF.

This clone was picked up one time. J is TRBJ1-2 and V is TRBV6-7; 7 bases agree with TRBD1. TRBV6-7 is placed among ORFs of uncertain function. This CDR3 is 16 amino acids long. V trimming: 4 bases; J trimming: 0 bases; junction bases outside the gene matches: 8. The CDR3 region is CASSSGQIFSNYGYTF. The CDR3 nucleotides are TGTGCCAGCAGTTCGGGACAGATATTTTCTAACTATGGCTACACCTTC.

The chain uses TRBV6-5 and TRBJ2-1; 10 bases are a match to TRBD2. Per germline, CDR1 MNHEY and CDR2 SVGAGI. The CDR3 length is 15 residues. V lost 5 bases, J lost 5 bases, and 6 bases stayed unmatched. CDR3 amino acids: CASSALAGMNNEQFF. The CDR3 DNA reads as TGTGCCAGCAGTGCACTAGCGGGGATGAACAATGAGCAGTTCTTC.

V gene TRBV10-3 combines with J gene TRBJ2-3; 7 bases agree with TRBD2. Germline lookup yields CDR1 ENHRY and CDR2 SYGVKD. V shed 8 bases and J 6 bases; nucleotides not matched to a gene: 8. The CDR3 has 13 residues. The CDR3 loop is CAISRTSDDTQYF. The CDR3 DNA sequence: TGTGCCATCTCACGGACTAGTGACGATACGCAGTATTTT.

As for this clone: At the DNA level, this CDR3 is encoded by other sequences in the same sample as well. This chain joins TRBV5-1 and TRBJ1-5, with 7 bases aligning to TRBD1. The CDR3 sequence is 15 residues long. Germline lookup yields CDR1 SGHRS and CDR2 YFSETQ. V was clipped by 4 bases and J by 4 bases; unmatched bases: 8. DNA for the CDR3: TGCGCCAGCAGCGGAGGGGACAGCCCTAATCAGCCCCAGCATTTT. Amino acids: CASSGGDSPNQPQHF.

The chain has TRBV6-5 and TRBJ2-7; D is perhaps TRBD1 (7 bases). CDR3 size: 13 residues. Trimming shortened V by 6 bases and J by 4 bases, and 13 bases separated the two germline ends. CDR1 is MNHEY, CDR2 SVGAGI, per germline. CDR3 bases: TGTGCCAGCAGGGAGGGGGCGGGATACGAGCAGTACTTC. The encoded protein is CASREGAGYEQYF.

The genes are TRBV14 and TRBJ2-2; D uncertain. Germline-derived CDR1 and CDR2 are SGHDN and FVKESK. V dropped 4 bases and J dropped 1 base, with 10 bases sitting between them. CDR3 length: 15 amino acids. In DNA form, the CDR3 reads TGTGCCAGCAGCCCATCGACTCAGAACACCGGGGAGCTGTTTTTT. Its translation: CASSPSTQNTGELFF.

A word on this clone: The sample carries other DNA sequences with the same CDR3. The chain employs TRBV6-1 and TRBJ2-7, with 9 bases identical to TRBD2. Trimming cost V 5 bases and J 3 bases; bases outside gene matches: 8. CDR1 MNHNS and CDR2 SASEGT come from the germline V gene. This CDR3 contains 15 residues. This chain's CDR3 is CASSNVAGESYEQYF. CDR3 DNA: TGTGCCAGCAGTAATGTAGCGGGAGAAAGCTACGAGCAGTACTTC.

The chain carries TRBV7-9 and TRBJ2-7; D is possibly TRBD2 (5 bases). The V gene lost 4 bases and the J gene lost 3 bases, with 16 bases spanning the gap. Germline CDR1 SEHNR, CDR2 FQNEAQ (reference sequence). The CDR3 runs 15 residues. The CDR3 DNA reads TGTGCCAGCAGCTCCGGGCAAGGAGGATTCTACGAGCAGTACTTC. Amino acid sequence: CASSSGQGGFYEQYF.

The chain links TRBV6-1 to TRBJ2-1; 7 nucleotides match TRBD2. The CDR3 loop spans 16 amino acids. Germline V gene data show CDR1 as MNHNS and CDR2 as SASEGT. The J segment lost 7 bases and the V segment lost 4 bases, leaving 13 bases of the junction unmatched. CDR3: CASSVRMAGVRNEQFF. The DNA for the CDR3 is TGTGCCAGCAGTGTTCGAATGGCGGGAGTCCGAAATGAGCAGTTCTTC.

The chain recombines TRBV28 with TRBJ2-2, with a weak D call TRBD1 (5 bases). V lost 2 bases to trimming and J lost 7 bases, with 20 bases between them. From germline, CDR1 is MDHEN and CDR2 SYDVKM. The CDR3 consists of 17 residues. The CDR3 reads CASSLASGRGLVGELFF. DNA for the CDR3: TGTGCCAGCAGTTTAGCCTCCGGAAGGGGATTGGTCGGGGAGCTGTTTTTT.

V gene TRBV5-1 combines with J gene TRBJ2-3; possible D gene TRBD2, 5 bases. This CDR3 has 15 residues. Germline values: CDR1 SGHRS, CDR2 YFSETQ. V lost 3 bases and J 3 bases, leaving 14 bases between the germline ends. The DNA of the CDR3 is TGCGCCAGCAGCTCCACTAGTTGGGCAACAGATACGCAGTATTTT. It specifies CASSSTSWATDTQYF.

V is TRBV7-9 and J is TRBJ1-1; 8 bases agree with TRBD1. Germline V lookup: CDR1 SEHNR, CDR2 FQNEAQ (reference sequence). J lost 8 bases, V lost 1 base, and 6 bases had no gene match. The CDR3 has 14 residues. This CDR3 is CASSLGGAGGEAFF. The CDR3 coding sequence is TGTGCCAGCAGCTTAGGAGGGGCAGGGGGCGAAGCTTTCTTT.

The V call is TRBV7-2, the J call TRBJ2-5; TRBD1 is a possible D gene (6 bases). Trimming shortened V by 7 bases and J by 4 bases, and 19 bases separated the two germline ends. There are 15 residues in the CDR3. Germline V gives CDR1 SGHTA, CDR2 FQGNSA. Written as DNA, the CDR3 is TGTGCCAGCACCGAACTCGGCAGGGGTCGAGAGACCCAGTACTTC. It encodes CASTELGRGRETQYF.

This chain connects TRBV30 to TRBJ2-7; 7 nucleotides align to TRBD1. There are 12 residues in the CDR3. With V trimmed by 3 bases and J by 1 base, 0 bases remained unmatched. Germline CDR1 GTSNPN, CDR2 SVGIG (reference sequence). CDR3 sequence (DNA): TGTGCCTGGAGACAGGGGTCCTACGAGCAGTACTTC. It is translated as CAWRQGSYEQYF.